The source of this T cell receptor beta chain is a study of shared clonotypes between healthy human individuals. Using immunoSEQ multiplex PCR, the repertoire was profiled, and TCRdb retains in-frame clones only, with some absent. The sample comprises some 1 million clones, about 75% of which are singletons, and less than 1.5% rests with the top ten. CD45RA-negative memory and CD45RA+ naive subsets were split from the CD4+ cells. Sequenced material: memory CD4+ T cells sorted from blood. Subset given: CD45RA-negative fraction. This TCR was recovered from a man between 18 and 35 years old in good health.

DNA for the CDR3: TGTGCCAGCAGCGTGCGGACAGGGGCTGGAGATACGCAGTATTTT. As protein: CASSVRTGAGDTQYF. V usage is TRBV9 and J usage is TRBJ2-3, with TRBD1 matching 9 bases. CDR1 and CDR2 from the germline V gene are SGDLS and YYNGEE. Trimming at V came to 2 bases and at J to 5 bases, leaving 6 bases not matched to a gene. The CDR3 sequence is 15 residues long.